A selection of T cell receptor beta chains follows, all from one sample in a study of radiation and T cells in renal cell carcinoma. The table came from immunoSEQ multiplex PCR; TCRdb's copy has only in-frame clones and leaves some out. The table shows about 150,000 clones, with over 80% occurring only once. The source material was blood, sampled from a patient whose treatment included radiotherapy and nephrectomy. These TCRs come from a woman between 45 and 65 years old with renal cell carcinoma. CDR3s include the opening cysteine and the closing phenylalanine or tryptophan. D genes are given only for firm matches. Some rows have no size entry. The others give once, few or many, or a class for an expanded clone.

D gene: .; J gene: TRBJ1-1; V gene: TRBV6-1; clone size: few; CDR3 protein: CASRDRNTEAFF; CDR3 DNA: TGTGCCAGCAGAGACAGGAACACTGAAGCTTTCTTT
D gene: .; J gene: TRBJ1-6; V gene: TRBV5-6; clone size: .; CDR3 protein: CASSVRVSGNSPLHF; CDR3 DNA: TGTGCCAGCAGCGTGAGGGTATCTGGAAATTCACCCCTCCACTTT
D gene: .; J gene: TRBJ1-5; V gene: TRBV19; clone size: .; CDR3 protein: CASSQWGRAGVNQPQHF; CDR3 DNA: TGTGCCAGTAGTCAATGGGGGCGAGCAGGGGTCAATCAGCCCCAGCATTTT
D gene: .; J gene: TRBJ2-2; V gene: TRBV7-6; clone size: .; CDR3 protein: CASSTSGVTGELFF; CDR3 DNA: TGTGCCAGCAGCACGAGTGGGGTCACCGGGGAGCTGTTTTTT
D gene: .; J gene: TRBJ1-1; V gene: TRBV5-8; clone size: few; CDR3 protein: CASSLGENTEAFF; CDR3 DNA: TGTGCCAGCAGCTTGGGAGAGAACACTGAAGCTTTCTTT
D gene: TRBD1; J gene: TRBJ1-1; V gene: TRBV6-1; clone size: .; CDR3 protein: CASSEDREFEAFF; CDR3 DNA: TGTGCCAGCAGTGAGGACAGGGAGTTTGAAGCTTTCTTT
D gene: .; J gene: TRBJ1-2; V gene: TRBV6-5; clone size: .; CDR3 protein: CASRGGAGSYGYTF; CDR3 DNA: TGTGCCAGCCGGGGGGGGGCTGGCAGTTATGGCTACACCTTC
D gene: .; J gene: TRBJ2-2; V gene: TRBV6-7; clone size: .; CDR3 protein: CASSTPTCGFPNTGELFF; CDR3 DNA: TGTGCCAGCAGTACGCCCACTTGCGGGTTTCCCAACACCGGGGAGCTGTTTTTT
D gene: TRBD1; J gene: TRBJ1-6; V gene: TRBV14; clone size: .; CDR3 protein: CASTQTGGNSPLHF; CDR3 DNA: TGTGCCAGCACCCAGACAGGGGGTAATTCACCCCTCCACTTT
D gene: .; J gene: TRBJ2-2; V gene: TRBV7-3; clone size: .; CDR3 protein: CASSWTENTGELFF; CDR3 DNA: TGTGCCAGCAGCTGGACAGAGAACACCGGGGAGCTGTTTTTT
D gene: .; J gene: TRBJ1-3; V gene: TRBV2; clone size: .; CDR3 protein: CASSAVPQAGNTIYF; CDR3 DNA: TGTGCCAGCAGCGCCGTTCCCCAAGCTGGAAACACCATATATTTT
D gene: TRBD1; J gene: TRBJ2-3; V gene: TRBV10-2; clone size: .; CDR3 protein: CASRATGTGLTDTQYF; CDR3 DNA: TGCGCCAGCAGGGCCACCGGGACAGGGTTGACAGATACGCAGTATTTT
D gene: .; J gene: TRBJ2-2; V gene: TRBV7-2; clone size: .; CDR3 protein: CASSSYDFTGELFF; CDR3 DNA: TGTGCCAGCAGCTCTTACGATTTCACCGGGGAGCTGTTTTTT
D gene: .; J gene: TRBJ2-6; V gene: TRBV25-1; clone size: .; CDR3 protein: CASQFHNVLTF; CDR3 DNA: TGTGCCAGCCAGTTCCACAACGTCCTGACTTTC
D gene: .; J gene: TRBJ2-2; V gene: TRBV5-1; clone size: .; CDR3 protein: CASSLETFTGELFF; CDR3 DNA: TGCGCCAGCAGCTTGGAGACGTTTACCGGGGAGCTGTTTTTT
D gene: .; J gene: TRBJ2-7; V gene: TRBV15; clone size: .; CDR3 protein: CATSSRTVSYEQYF; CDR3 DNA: TGTGCCACCAGCAGTAGGACCGTTTCCTACGAGCAGTACTTC
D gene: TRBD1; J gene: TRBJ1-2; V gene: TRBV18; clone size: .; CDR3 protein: CASSLDREEVYGYTF; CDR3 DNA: TGTGCCAGCTCACTAGACAGGGAAGAGGTTTATGGCTACACCTTC
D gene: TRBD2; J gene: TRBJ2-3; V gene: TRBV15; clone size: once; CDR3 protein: CATSSPLPGGGRTDTQYF; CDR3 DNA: TGTGCCACCAGCAGCCCCCTACCGGGCGGGGGGCGCACAGATACGCAGTATTTT
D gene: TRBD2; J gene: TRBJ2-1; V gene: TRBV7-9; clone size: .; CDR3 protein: CASSFRGGAANEQFF; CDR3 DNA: TGTGCCAGCAGCTTCCGCGGGGGAGCAGCCAATGAGCAGTTCTTC
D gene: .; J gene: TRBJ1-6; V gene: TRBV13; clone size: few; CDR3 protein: CASSTTRDGDNSPLHF; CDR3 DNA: TGTGCCAGCAGCACGACCCGGGACGGAGATAATTCACCCCTCCACTTT
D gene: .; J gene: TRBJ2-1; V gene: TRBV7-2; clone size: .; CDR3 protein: CASSSSGPGASGNNEQFF; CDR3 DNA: TGTGCCAGCAGCTCATCCGGTCCAGGGGCTTCGGGGAACAATGAGCAGTTCTTC
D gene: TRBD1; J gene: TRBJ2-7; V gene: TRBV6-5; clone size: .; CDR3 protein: CASKDGQGSYEQYF; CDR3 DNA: TGTGCCAGCAAAGACGGACAGGGCTCCTACGAGCAGTACTTC
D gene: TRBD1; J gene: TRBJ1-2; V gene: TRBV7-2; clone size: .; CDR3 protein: CASSLVGQGFDGYTF; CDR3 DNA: TGTGCCAGCAGCTTAGTAGGACAGGGATTTGATGGCTACACCTTC
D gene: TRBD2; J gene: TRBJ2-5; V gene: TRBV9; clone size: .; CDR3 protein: CASSSGTSGGEYQETQYF; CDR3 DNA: TGTGCCAGCAGCTCCGGGACTAGCGGGGGGGAGTACCAAGAGACCCAGTACTTC
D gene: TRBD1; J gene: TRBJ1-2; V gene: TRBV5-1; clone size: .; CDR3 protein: CASSPGGQYLTYGYTF; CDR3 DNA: TGCGCCAGCAGCCCGGGGGGACAGTACCTAACCTATGGCTACACCTTC
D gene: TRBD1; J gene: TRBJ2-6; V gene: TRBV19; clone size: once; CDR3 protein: CASTRDSSGANVLTF; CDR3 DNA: TGTGCCAGTACCCGGGACAGCTCTGGGGCCAACGTCCTGACTTTC
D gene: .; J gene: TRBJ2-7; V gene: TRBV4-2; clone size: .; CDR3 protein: CASSQATRGRFYEQYF; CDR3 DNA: TGTGCCAGCAGCCAAGCCACGAGAGGCCGATTCTACGAGCAGTACTTC
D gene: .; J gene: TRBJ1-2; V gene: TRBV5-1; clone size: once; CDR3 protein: CASSLRQGPGYTF; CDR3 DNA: TGCGCCAGCAGCTTGCGGCAGGGGCCTGGCTACACCTTC
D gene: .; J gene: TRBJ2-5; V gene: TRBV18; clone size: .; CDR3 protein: CASSPLEETQYF; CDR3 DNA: TGTGCCAGCTCACCTTTAGAGGAGACCCAGTACTTC
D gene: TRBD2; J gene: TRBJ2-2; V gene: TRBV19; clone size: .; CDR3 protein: CASSIVAGNTGELFF; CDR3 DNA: TGTGCCAGTAGTATAGTAGCGGGCAACACCGGGGAGCTGTTTTTT
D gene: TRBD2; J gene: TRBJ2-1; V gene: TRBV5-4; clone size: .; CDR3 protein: CASSFGAGTSNYNEQFF; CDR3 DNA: TGTGCCAGCAGCTTTGGCGCCGGGACTAGTAACTACAATGAGCAGTTCTTC
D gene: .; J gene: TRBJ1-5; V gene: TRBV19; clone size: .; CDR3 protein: CASSIEGIEGNQPQHF; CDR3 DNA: TGTGCCAGTAGTATAGAAGGGATAGAGGGCAATCAGCCCCAGCATTTT
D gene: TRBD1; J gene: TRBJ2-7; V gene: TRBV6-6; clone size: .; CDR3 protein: CASSYQAGQGGEQYF; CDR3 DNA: TGTGCCAGCAGTTACCAAGCGGGACAGGGGGGCGAGCAGTACTTC
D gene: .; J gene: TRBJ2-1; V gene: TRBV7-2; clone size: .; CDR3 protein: CASSLGTFSYNEQFF; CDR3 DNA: TGTGCCAGCAGCTTAGGGACTTTCTCCTACAATGAGCAGTTCTTC
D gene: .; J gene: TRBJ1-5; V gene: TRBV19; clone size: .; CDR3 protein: CASSIPLGLNQPQHF; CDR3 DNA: TGTGCCAGTAGTATACCGCTGGGCCTTAATCAGCCCCAGCATTTT
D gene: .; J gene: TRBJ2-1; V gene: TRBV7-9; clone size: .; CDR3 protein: CASSSTSSSYNEQFF; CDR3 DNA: TGTGCCAGCAGCTCGACTTCGAGCTCCTACAATGAGCAGTTCTTC
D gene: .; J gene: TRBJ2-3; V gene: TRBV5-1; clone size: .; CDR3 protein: CASSFGDRVPDTQYF; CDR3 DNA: TGCGCCAGCAGCTTCGGGGATCGCGTCCCAGATACGCAGTATTTT
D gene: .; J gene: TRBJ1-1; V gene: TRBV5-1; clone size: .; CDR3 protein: CASSSQRASGGEQEAFF; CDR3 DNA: TGCGCCAGCAGCTCGCAAAGAGCGAGCGGAGGGGAGCAAGAAGCTTTCTTT
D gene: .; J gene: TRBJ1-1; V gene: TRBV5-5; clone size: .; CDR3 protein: CASSYFPGSPGDSAFF; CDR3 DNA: TGTGCCAGCAGTTATTTCCCCGGGAGCCCCGGGGATTCAGCTTTCTTT
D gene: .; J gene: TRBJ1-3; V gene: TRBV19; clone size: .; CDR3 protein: CASWNATTWSSGNTIYF; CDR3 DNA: TGTGCCAGTTGGAATGCCACGACGTGGAGCTCTGGAAACACCATATATTTT
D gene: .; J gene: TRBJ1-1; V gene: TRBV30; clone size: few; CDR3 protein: CAWRTESEAFF; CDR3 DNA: TGTGCCTGGAGAACGGAAAGTGAAGCTTTCTTT
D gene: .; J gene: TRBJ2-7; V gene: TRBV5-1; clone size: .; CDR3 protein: CASSLGQYEQYF; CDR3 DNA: TGCGCCAGCAGCTTGGGACAGTACGAGCAGTACTTC
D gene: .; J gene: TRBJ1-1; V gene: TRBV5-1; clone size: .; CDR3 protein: CASSPWQGSSTEAFF; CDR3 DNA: TGCGCCAGCAGCCCCTGGCAGGGATCAAGCACTGAAGCTTTCTTT
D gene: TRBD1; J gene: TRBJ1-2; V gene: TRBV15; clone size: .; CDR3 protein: CATSKGPGQGNYGYTF; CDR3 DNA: TGTGCCACCAGCAAAGGGCCGGGACAGGGTAACTATGGCTACACCTTC
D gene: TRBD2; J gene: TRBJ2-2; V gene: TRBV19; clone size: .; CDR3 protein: CASSILLAGGPTGELFF; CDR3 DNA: TGTGCCAGTAGTATCCTCCTAGCGGGGGGGCCCACCGGGGAGCTGTTTTTT
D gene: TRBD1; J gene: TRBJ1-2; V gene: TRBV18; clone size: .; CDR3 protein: CASSLRTGPLYGYTF; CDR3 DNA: TGTGCCAGCTCATTAAGGACAGGACCACTCTATGGCTACACCTTC
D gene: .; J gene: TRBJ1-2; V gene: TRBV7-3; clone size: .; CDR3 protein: CASSPGPYYGYTF; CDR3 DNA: TGTGCCAGCAGCCCAGGACCGTACTATGGCTACACCTTC
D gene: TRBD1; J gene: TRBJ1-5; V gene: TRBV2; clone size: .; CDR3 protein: CASSPGQVRQPQHF; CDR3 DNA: TGTGCCAGCAGTCCGGGACAGGTACGTCAGCCCCAGCATTTT
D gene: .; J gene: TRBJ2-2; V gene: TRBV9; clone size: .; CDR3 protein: CASSVAGGRNTGELFF; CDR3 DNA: TGTGCCAGCAGCGTAGCGGGGGGCCGGAACACCGGGGAGCTGTTTTTT
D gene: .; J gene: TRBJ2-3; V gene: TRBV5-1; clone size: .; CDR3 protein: CASSLDGNPSTDTQYF; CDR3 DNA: TGCGCCAGCAGCTTGGATGGAAACCCGAGCACAGATACGCAGTATTTT
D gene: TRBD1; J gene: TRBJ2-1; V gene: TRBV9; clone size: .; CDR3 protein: CASPGTDGYNEQFF; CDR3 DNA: TGTGCCAGTCCCGGGACAGATGGCTACAATGAGCAGTTCTTC